These 16 T cell receptor beta chains were all obtained from the same sample, sequenced in a study of cytomegalovirus exposure and HLA in healthy donors. PCR involved 60 Vbeta and 13 Jbeta primers. Only in-frame clones appear in the TCRdb table, and some are missing; sequencing was by immunoSEQ multiplex PCR. The sample has 120,000 or so clones, about four fifths seen once. Sequenced: PBMCs. The origin of the receptors is a woman aged 40 to 50 in good health and CMV-seropositive.

This chain connects TRBV11-1 to TRBJ1-1; no definite D call. This CDR3 has 14 residues. The V gene lost 1 base and the J gene lost 4 bases, with 10 bases spanning the gap. Germline CDR1 reads SGHAT; CDR2 reads FQDESV (reference sequence). The CDR3 coding sequence is TGTGCCAGCAGCTTAGGTCCAGGTATCACTGAAGCTTTCTTT. This encodes CASSLGPGITEAFF.

This clone was seen only once. The chain uses TRBV6-5 and TRBJ2-7, with TRBD1 identical over 10 bases. CDR3 length: 16 amino acids. Germline V lookup: CDR1 MNHEY, CDR2 SVGAGI. V shed 0 bases, J shed 0 bases, and the junction held 2 bases outside the gene matches. The CDR3 region is CASSYSTGGFSYEQYF. DNA for the CDR3: TGTGCCAGCAGTTACTCGACAGGGGGCTTCTCCTACGAGCAGTACTTC.

V and J are TRBV9 and TRBJ1-2, with D possibly being TRBD1 (6 bases). CDR1 is SGDLS and CDR2 is YYNGEE in the germline V gene. The V gene lost 3 bases and the J gene lost 3 bases, with 18 bases spanning the gap. CDR3 length equals 16 residues. The CDR3 bases are TGTGCCAGCAGCGCGAAGATCGGGACACAGTACTATGGCTACACCTTC. Amino acids: CASSAKIGTQYYGYTF.

The chain uses TRBV5-1 and TRBJ2-7; 9 bases match TRBD2. Looked up from germline, CDR1 is SGHRS and CDR2 is YFSETQ. V was pared by 1 base and J by 2 bases, with 4 bases of the junction left unmatched. The CDR3 runs to 15 residues. The CDR3: CASSLKAGGTYEQYF. The CDR3 DNA reads TGCGCCAGCAGCTTGAAGGCGGGAGGGACCTACGAGCAGTACTTC. The complete variable domain, with remaining parts taken from reference TRBV5-1 and TRBJ2-7, reads KAGVTQTPRYLIKTRGQQVTLSCSPISGHRSVSWYQQTPGQGLQFLFEYFSETQRNKGNFPGRFSGRQFSNSRSEMNVSTLELGDSALYLCASSLKAGGTYEQYFGPGTRLTVT.

The chain is built from TRBV7-8 and TRBJ2-7, with D perhaps TRBD1 (6 bases). The CDR3 is 13 residues long. With 5 bases removed from V and 2 bases from J, the gap between germline ends came to 10 bases. Germline V CDR1 and CDR2: SGHVS, FQNEAQ. CDR3 in amino acids: CASSRGQAYEQYF. The CDR3 DNA reads TGTGCCAGCAGCAGGGGACAAGCCTACGAGCAGTACTTC.

The gene calls are TRBV16 and TRBJ2-3, with a possible D match to TRBD1 (5 bases). Germline V gene data show CDR1 as KGHSY and CDR2 as FQNENV. V was trimmed by 6 bases and J by 1 base, leaving 14 bases between them. CDR3 size: 15 residues. The CDR3 reads CASSQVGVRTDTQYF. The CDR3 coding sequence is TGTGCCAGCAGTCAAGTAGGGGTCCGCACAGATACGCAGTATTTT.

V is TRBV14 and J is TRBJ2-7; 10 positions match TRBD1. Germline CDR1 SGHDN, CDR2 FVKESK. With V trimmed by 0 bases and J by 6 bases, 14 bases remained unmatched. This CDR3 has 18 residues. The CDR3 spells CASSQDSRPRDRGLEQYF. DNA of the CDR3: TGTGCCAGCAGCCAAGATTCCCGTCCCCGGGACAGGGGACTCGAGCAGTACTTC.

J is TRBJ1-5 and V is TRBV7-3; TRBD1 matches 7 bases. The CDR3 covers 17 residues. V was clipped by 5 bases and J by 6 bases; unmatched bases: 16. Germline V gene lookup returns CDR1 SGHTA and CDR2 FQGTGA. The CDR3: CASSPRTGGMVGQPQHF. CDR3 nucleotide sequence: TGTGCCAGCAGCCCCCGGACAGGAGGAATGGTAGGTCAGCCCCAGCATTTT.

V is TRBV7-9 and J is TRBJ2-3; D unresolved. Germline loops: CDR1 SEHNR, CDR2 FQNEAQ (reference sequence). The V gene lost 8 bases and the J gene lost 2 bases, with 14 bases spanning the gap. The CDR3 length is 14 residues. This CDR3 reads CASVTAATTDTQYF. The CDR3 DNA reads as TGTGCCAGCGTTACAGCTGCCACCACAGATACGCAGTATTTT.

The table lists this clone with a few counts. CDR3 sequence reads: CASRAPFNYGYTF. The CDR3 nucleotides read TGTGCCAGCAGGGCACCATTTAACTATGGCTACACCTTC. This rearrangement joins TRBV28 to TRBJ1-2; D is undetermined. Germline V gene data show CDR1 as MDHEN and CDR2 as SYDVKM. CDR3 length: 13 residues. Trimming left V 6 bases short and J 1 base short, with 9 bases between.

This clone was seen more than once but under ten times. In the same sample, other DNA sequences code for this CDR3. The chain employs TRBV30 and TRBJ1-2; the D is unclear. Trimming cost V 3 bases and J 6 bases, with 14 bases left between them. The CDR3 has 13 residues. CDR1 GTSNPN and CDR2 SVGIG come from the germline V gene (reference sequence). In DNA, the CDR3 is TGTGCCTGGAGGGCGGGAGTAGGTAATGGCTACACCTTC. Protein product: CAWRAGVGNGYTF. Combining the CDR3 with reference TRBV30 and TRBJ1-2 gives the whole variable domain SQTIHQWPATLVQPVGSPLSLECTVEGTSNPNLYWYRQAAGRGLQLLFYSVGIGQISSEVPQNLSASRPQDRQFILSSKKLLLSDSGFYLCAWRAGVGNGYTFGSGTRLTVV.

This clone was recorded a few times. V usage is TRBV18 and J usage is TRBJ2-1; 8 nucleotides line up with TRBD2. The junction had 2 bases not matched to a gene; V was cut back by 4 bases and J by 3 bases. Germline loops: CDR1 KGHSH, CDR2 LQKENI. CDR3 length: 14 residues. The CDR3 bases are TGTGCCAGCTCACTAGCGGGGAACTACAATGAGCAGTTCTTC. Translation gives CASSLAGNYNEQFF.

V is TRBV7-8 and J is TRBJ1-1; D uncertain. Trimming pared 7 bases from V and 0 bases from J, leaving 18 bases between. CDR1 and CDR2 from the germline V gene are SGHVS and FQNEAQ. This CDR3 contains 16 residues. CDR3 bases: TGTGCCAGCACTCCGAAAAGGAGTCCAGTGAACACTGAAGCTTTCTTT. It codes for CASTPKRSPVNTEAFF.

This clone was seen a few times. The gene calls are TRBV9 and TRBJ2-2; 10 nucleotides align to TRBD2. Germline V CDR1 and CDR2: SGDLS, YYNGEE. The CDR3 loop spans 18 amino acids. With 1 base clipped from V and 1 base from J, the junction kept 7 bases outside the gene matches. CDR3 loop: CASSVYASGSKNTGELFF. The DNA for the CDR3 is TGTGCCAGCAGCGTATACGCTAGCGGGAGCAAGAACACCGGGGAGCTGTTTTTT.

The V call is TRBV10-3, the J call TRBJ2-1; D unclear. CDR1 and CDR2 from the germline V gene are ENHRY and SYGVKD. The CDR3 is 16 residues long. Between the trimmed V and J ends, which lost 5 bases and 0 bases, there was a span of 14 bases. CDR3 region: CAISSLTASSYNEQFF. CDR3 DNA sequence: TGTGCCATCAGTTCCCTAACTGCGAGCTCCTACAATGAGCAGTTCTTC.

CDR3 amino acids: CASSHLPPGQGINEKLFF. CDR3 bases: TGTGCCAGCAGCCACCTACCCCCGGGACAGGGGATTAATGAAAAACTGTTTTTT. V usage is TRBV28 and J usage is TRBJ1-4; the match to TRBD1 covers 10 bases. CDR1 MDHEN and CDR2 SYDVKM come from the germline V gene. V shed 6 bases and J 4 bases; nucleotides not matched to a gene: 14. The CDR3 consists of 18 residues.